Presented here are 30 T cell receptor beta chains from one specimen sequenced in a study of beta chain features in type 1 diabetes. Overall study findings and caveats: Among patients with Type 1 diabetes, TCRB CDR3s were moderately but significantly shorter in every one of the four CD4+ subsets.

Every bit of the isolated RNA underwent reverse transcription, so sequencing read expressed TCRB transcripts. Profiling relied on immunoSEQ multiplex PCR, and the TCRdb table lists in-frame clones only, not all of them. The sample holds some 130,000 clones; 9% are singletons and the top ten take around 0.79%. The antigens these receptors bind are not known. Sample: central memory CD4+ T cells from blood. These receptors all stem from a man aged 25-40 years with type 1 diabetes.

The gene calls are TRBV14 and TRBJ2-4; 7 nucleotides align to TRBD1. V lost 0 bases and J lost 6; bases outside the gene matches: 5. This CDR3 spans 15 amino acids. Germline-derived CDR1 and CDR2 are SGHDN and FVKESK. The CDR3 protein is CASSQDRGQLNIQYF. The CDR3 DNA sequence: TGTGCCAGCAGCCAAGATAGGGGGCAGCTAAACATTCAGTACTTC.

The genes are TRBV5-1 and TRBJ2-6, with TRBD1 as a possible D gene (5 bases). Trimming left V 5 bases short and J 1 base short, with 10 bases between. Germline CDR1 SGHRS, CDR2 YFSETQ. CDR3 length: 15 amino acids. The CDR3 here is CASRIDSSGANVLTF. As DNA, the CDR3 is TGCGCCAGCAGAATTGACAGTTCTGGGGCCAACGTCCTGACTTTC. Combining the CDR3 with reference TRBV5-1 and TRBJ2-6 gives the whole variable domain KAGVTQTPRYLIKTRGQQVTLSCSPISGHRSVSWYQQTPGQGLQFLFEYFSETQRNKGNFPGRFSGRQFSNSRSEMNVSTLELGDSALYLCASRIDSSGANVLTFGAGSRLTVL.

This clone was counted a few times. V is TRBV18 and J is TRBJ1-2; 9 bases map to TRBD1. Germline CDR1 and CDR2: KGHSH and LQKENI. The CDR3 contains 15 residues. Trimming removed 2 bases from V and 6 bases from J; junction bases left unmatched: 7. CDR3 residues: CASSPAPGTGNGYTF. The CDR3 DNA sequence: TGTGCCAGCTCACCAGCCCCAGGGACAGGGAATGGCTACACCTTC.

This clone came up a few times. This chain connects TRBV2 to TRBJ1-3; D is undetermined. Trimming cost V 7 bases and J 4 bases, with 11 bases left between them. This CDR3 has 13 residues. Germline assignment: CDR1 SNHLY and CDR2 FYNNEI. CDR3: CASKVGAGNTIYF. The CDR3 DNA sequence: TGTGCCAGCAAAGTAGGAGCGGGAAACACCATATATTTT. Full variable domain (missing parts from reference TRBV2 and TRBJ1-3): EPEVTQTPSHQVTQMGQEVILRCVPISNHLYFYWYRQILGQKVEFLVSFYNNEISEKSEIFDDQFSVERPDGSNFTLKIRSTKLEDSAMYFCASKVGAGNTIYFGEGSWLTVV.

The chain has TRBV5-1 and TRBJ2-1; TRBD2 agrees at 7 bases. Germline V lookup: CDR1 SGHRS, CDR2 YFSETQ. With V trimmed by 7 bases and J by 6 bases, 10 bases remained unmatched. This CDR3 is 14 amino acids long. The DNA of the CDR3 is TGCGCCAGCTTCTCGACGGGAGGCCGCAATGAGCAGTTCTTC. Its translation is CASFSTGGRNEQFF.

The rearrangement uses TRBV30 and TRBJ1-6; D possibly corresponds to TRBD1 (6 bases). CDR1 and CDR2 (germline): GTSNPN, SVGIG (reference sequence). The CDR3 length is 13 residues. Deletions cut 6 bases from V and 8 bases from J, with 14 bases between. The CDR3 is CACRTGPDSPLHF. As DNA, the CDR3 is TGTGCCTGCCGAACAGGGCCGGATTCACCCCTCCACTTT.

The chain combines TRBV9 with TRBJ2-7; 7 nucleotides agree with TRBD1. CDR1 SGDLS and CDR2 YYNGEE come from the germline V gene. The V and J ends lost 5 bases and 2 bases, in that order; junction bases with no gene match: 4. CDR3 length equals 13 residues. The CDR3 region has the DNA TGTGCCAGCAGAAAAGGGACAGCCTACGAGCAGTACTTC. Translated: CASRKGTAYEQYF.

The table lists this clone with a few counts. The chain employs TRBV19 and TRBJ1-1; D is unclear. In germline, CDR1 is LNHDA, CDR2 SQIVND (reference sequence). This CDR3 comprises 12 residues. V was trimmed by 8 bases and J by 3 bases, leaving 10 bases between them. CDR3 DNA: TGTGCCAGTCGCAAGAGGGACACTGAAGCTTTCTTT. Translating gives CASRKRDTEAFF.

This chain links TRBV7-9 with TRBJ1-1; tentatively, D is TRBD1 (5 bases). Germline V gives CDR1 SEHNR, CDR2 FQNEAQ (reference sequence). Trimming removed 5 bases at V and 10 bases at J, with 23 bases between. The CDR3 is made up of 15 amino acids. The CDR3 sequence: CASSPQGIGVPRAFF. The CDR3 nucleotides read TGTGCCAGCAGCCCCCAGGGTATCGGCGTGCCCCGAGCTTTCTTT.

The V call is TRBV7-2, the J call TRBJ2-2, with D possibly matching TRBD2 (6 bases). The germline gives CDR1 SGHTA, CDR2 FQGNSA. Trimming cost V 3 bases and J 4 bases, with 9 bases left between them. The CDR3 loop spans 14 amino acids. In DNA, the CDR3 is TGTGCCAGCAGCTTCGGAGGGTTCACCGGGGAGCTGTTTTTT. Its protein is CASSFGGFTGELFF.

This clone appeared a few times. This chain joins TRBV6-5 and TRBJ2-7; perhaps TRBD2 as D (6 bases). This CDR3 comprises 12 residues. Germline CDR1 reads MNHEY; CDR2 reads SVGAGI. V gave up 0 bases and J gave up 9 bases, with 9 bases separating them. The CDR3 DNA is TGTGCCAGCAGTTACTCGGGAGGTAGGCAGTACTTC. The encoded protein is CASSYSGGRQYF.

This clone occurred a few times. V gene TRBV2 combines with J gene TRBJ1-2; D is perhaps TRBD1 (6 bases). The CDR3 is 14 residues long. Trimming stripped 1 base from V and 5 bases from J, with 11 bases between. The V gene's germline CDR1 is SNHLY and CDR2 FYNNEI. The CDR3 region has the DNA TGTGCCAGCAGTGAAGAGGTGCAGGGGTATGGCTACACCTTC. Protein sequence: CASSEEVQGYGYTF.

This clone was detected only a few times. The DNA for the CDR3 is TGTGCCAGCAGCCAAGACCGGACAGGCCACACTGAAGCTTTCTTT. It codes for CASSQDRTGHTEAFF. V usage is TRBV4-2 and J usage is TRBJ1-1, with 7 bases lining up with TRBD1. J gave up 3 bases and V 0 bases, and 4 bases lay outside the gene matches. CDR1 is LGHNA and CDR2 is YNFKEQ in the germline V gene. CDR3 length: 15 amino acids.

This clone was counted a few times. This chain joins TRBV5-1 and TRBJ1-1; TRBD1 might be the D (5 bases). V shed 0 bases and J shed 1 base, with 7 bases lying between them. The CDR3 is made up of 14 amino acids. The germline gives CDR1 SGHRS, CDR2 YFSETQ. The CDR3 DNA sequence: TGCGCCAGCAGCTTGGGGGGGGAGAACACTGAAGCTTTCTTT. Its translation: CASSLGGENTEAFF.

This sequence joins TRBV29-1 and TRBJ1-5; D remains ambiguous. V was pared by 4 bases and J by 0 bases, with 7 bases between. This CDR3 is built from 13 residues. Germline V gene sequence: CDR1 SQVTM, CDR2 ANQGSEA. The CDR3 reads CSVVQDSNQPQHF. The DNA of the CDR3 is TGCAGCGTTGTTCAGGATAGCAATCAGCCCCAGCATTTT.

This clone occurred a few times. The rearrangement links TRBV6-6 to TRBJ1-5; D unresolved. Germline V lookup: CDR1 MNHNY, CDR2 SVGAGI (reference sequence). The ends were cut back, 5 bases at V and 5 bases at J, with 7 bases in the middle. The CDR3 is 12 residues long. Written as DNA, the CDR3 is TGTGCCAGCAGTCAACACGATCAGCCCCAGCATTTT. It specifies CASSQHDQPQHF.

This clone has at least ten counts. CDR3 sequence reads: CASSPPAGVQDETEKLFF. In DNA form, the CDR3 reads TGTGCCAGCTCACCACCGGCGGGGGTTCAAGACGAGACTGAAAAACTGTTTTTT. The rearrangement joins TRBV18 to TRBJ1-4; a possible D gene is TRBD1 (5 bases). V shed 0 bases and J shed 7 bases, with 21 bases lying between them. Germline V gives CDR1 KGHSH, CDR2 LQKENI. The CDR3 spans 18 residues.

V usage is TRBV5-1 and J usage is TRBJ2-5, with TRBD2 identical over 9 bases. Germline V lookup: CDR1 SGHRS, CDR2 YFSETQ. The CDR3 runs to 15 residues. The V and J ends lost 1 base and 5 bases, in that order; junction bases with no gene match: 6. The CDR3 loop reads CASSLKAGGPETQYF. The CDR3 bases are TGCGCCAGCAGCTTGAAGGCGGGGGGGCCGGAGACCCAGTACTTC.

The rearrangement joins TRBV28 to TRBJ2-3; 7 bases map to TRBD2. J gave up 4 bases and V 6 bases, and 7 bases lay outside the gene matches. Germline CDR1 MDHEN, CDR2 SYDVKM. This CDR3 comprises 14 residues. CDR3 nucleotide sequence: TGTGCCAGCAGATCTCGGGGGGTGGCAGATACGCAGTATTTT. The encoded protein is CASRSRGVADTQYF.

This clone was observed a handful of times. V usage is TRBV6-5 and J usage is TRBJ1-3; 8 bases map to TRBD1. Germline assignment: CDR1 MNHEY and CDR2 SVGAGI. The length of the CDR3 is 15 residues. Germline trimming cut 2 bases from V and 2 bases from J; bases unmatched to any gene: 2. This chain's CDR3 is CASSYETGAGNTIYF. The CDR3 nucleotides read TGTGCCAGCAGTTACGAGACAGGGGCTGGAAACACCATATATTTT.

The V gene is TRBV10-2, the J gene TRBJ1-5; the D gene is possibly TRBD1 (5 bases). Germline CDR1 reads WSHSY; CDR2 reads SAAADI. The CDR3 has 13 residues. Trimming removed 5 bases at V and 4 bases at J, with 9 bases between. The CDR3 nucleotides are TGCGCCAGCAGTCTACAGGCGAATCAGCCCCAGCATTTT. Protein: CASSLQANQPQHF.

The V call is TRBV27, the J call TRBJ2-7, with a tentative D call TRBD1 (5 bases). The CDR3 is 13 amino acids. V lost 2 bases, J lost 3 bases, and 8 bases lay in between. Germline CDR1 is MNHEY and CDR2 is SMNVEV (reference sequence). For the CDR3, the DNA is TGTGCCAGCAGTTTAAAGGACAACTACGAGCAGTACTTC. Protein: CASSLKDNYEQYF.

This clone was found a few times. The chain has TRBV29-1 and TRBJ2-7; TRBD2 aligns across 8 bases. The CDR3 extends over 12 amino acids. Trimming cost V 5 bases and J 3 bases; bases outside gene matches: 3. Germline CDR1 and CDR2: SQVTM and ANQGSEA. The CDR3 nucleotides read TGCAGCGTTAGGACTAGCATCTACGAGCAGTACTTC. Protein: CSVRTSIYEQYF.

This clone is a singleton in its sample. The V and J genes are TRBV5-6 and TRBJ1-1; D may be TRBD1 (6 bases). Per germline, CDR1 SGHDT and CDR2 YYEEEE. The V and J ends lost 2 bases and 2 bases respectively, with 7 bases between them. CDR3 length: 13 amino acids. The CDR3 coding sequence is TGTGCCAGCAGCTTACAGGGTAACACTGAAGCTTTCTTT. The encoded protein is CASSLQGNTEAFF.

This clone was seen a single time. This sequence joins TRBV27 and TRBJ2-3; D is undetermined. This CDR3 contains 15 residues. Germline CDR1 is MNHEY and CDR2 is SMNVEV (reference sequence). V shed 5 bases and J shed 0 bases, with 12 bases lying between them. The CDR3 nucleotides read TGTGCCAGCAGTAGCCAACCCCTTAGCACAGATACGCAGTATTTT. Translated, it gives CASSSQPLSTDTQYF.

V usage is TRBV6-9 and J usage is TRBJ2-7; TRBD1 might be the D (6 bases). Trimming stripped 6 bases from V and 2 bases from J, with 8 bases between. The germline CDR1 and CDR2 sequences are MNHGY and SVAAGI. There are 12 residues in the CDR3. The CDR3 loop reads CASRRDTYEQYF. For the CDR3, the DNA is TGTGCCAGCAGACGGGACACCTACGAGCAGTACTTC.

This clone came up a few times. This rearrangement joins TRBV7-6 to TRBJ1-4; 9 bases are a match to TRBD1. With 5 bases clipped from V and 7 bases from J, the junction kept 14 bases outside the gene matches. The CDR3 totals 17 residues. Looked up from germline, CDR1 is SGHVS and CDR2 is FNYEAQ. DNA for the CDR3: TGTGCCAGCAGCGCAAATCCGGTGGGACAGGGTGGTGAAAAACTGTTTTTT. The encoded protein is CASSANPVGQGGEKLFF.

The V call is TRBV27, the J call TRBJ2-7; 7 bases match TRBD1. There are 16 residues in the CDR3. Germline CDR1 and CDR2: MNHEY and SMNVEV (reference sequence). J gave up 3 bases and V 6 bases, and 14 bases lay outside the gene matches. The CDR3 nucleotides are TGTGCCAGCAGACAATCCTGGGGGACAGAACGCTACGAGCAGTACTTC. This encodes CASRQSWGTERYEQYF.

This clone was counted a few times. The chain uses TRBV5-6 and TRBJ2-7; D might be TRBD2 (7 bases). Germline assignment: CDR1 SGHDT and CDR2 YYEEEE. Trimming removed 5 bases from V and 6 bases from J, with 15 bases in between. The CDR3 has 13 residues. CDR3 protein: CASRRGARGEQYF. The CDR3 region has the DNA TGTGCCAGCAGACGGGGGGCGCGCGGCGAGCAGTACTTC.

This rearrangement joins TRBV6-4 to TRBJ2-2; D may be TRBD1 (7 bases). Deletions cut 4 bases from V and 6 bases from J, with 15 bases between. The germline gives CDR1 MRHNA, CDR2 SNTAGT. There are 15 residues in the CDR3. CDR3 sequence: CASSVLAGQPGELFF. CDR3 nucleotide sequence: TGTGCCAGCAGTGTCCTGGCGGGACAGCCCGGGGAGCTGTTTTTT.